The 13 T cell receptor beta chains given below trace back to one sample, sequenced in a study of response to subunit inactivated influenza vaccine (dated by TCRdb to the late 2010s). Libraries came from RT-PCR. Sequenced using an Illumina HiSeq 2500. The public sequencing data were trimmed at Q25 with fastp and processed into clonotypes with MiXCR by TCRdb, which kept only in-frame beta chains. Entries are consolidated by CDR3 protein sequence, retaining the most common genes and DNA. Across this sample there are about half a million distinct CDR3 sequences, with under 9% seen only once. 13% of the sample is in the top ten clones. This specimen consisted of PBMCs from blood, obtained about 23 months after vaccination. These TCRs come from a man between 50 and 70 years old who received an inactivated influenza vaccine. Donor details come from another sample of the same person, matched by shared clones.

The chain has TRBV3-1 and TRBJ2-1; TRBD2 matches 10 bases. CDR3 length: 16 residues. CDR1 and CDR2 (germline): LGHDT, YNNKEL (reference sequence). Germline trimming cut 2 bases from V and 7 bases from J; bases unmatched to any gene: 8. The CDR3 here is CASSQLPGLAQNEQFF. DNA for the CDR3: TGTGCCAGCAGCCAACTACCGGGACTAGCGCAAAATGAGCAGTTCTTC.

This clonotype was seen only a few times. The chain recombines TRBV4-3 with TRBJ2-1, with a possible D match to TRBD2 (6 bases). Germline values: CDR1 LGHNA, CDR2 YSLEER. V shed 2 bases and J shed 5 bases, with 13 bases lying between them. CDR3 length equals 15 residues. The CDR3 here is CASSQFPSVNNEQFF. The CDR3 region has the DNA TGCGCCAGCAGCCAATTTCCTAGCGTTAACAATGAGCAGTTCTTC.

This clonotype has more than one count but fewer than ten. The rearrangement uses TRBV19 and TRBJ2-3; D is perhaps TRBD2 (5 bases). This CDR3 has 13 residues. Germline lookup yields CDR1 LNHDA and CDR2 SQIVND (reference sequence). V was cut by 1 base and J by 4 bases, with 6 bases left in between. The CDR3, as DNA: TGTGCCAGTAGTATAGCGGGGTCAGATACGCAGTATTTT. Protein: CASSIAGSDTQYF.

The rearrangement links TRBV7-2 to TRBJ2-7; 9 bases are shared with TRBD1. Germline V gene sequence: CDR1 SGHTA, CDR2 FQGNSA. This CDR3 comprises 15 residues. Trimming cost V 0 bases and J 6 bases; bases outside gene matches: 6. The CDR3 nucleotides read TGTGCCAGCAGCTTAGCGGGACAGGGTATCGGCGAGCAGTACTTC. Residues: CASSLAGQGIGEQYF.

This clonotype has only a few counts. The chain joins TRBV9 to TRBJ2-5; D is unresolved. The length of the CDR3 is 14 residues. The germline V gene encodes CDR1 SGDLS and CDR2 YYNGEE. V was pared by 0 bases and J by 5 bases, with 11 bases between. CDR3 nucleotide sequence: TGTGCCAGCAGCGTAGATCCGTATGGGGAGACCCAGTACTTC. It encodes CASSVDPYGETQYF.

The rearrangement links TRBV24-1 to TRBJ2-1, with 13 nucleotides matching TRBD2. V was clipped by 2 bases and J by 0 bases; unmatched bases: 9. Germline assignment: CDR1 KGHDR and CDR2 SFDVKD. This CDR3 region has 20 residues. As DNA, the CDR3 is TGTGCCACCAGTGATTCCTGGACTAGCGGGAGTGCGAGCTCCTACAATGAGCAGTTCTTC. Translated: CATSDSWTSGSASSYNEQFF.

This clonotype was picked up a small number of times. The chain links TRBV20-1 to TRBJ1-1; no definite D call. This CDR3 comprises 15 residues. V was clipped by 2 bases and J by 5 bases, with 18 bases between them. Per the germline V gene, CDR1 is DFQATT and CDR2 is SNEGSKA (reference sequence). In DNA form, the CDR3 reads TGCAGTGCTAGACCTTTTGCGGGCTCCCATACTGAAGCTTTCTTT. It encodes CSARPFAGSHTEAFF.

The V and J genes are TRBV7-9 and TRBJ2-2; 8 bases agree with TRBD1. The trim removed 1 base at V and 1 base at J, leaving 5 bases unmatched. CDR1 is SEHNR and CDR2 is FQNEAQ in the germline V gene (reference sequence). The CDR3 is 17 amino acids. CDR3 protein: CASSLVQGALNTGELFF. DNA for the CDR3: TGTGCCAGCAGCTTAGTGCAGGGGGCTTTGAACACCGGGGAGCTGTTTTTT. Filled out from reference TRBV7-9 and TRBJ2-2, the complete variable domain reads DTGVSQNPRHKITKRGQNVTFRCDPISEHNRLYWYRQTLGQGPEFLTYFQNEAQLEKSRLLSDRFSAERPKGSFSTLEIQRTEQGDSAMYLCASSLVQGALNTGELFFGEGSRLTVL.

The chain links TRBV20-1 to TRBJ2-3; D is ambiguous. The CDR3 covers 15 residues. Per germline, CDR1 DFQATT and CDR2 SNEGSKA (reference sequence). The germline V and J ends were trimmed by 0 bases and 0 bases, with 10 bases remaining between them. The CDR3 DNA reads TGCAGTGCTAGAGATCTTTTTGCGAGCACAGATACGCAGTATTTT. This codes for CSARDLFASTDTQYF.

A few counts support this clonotype. This chain uses TRBV7-6 with TRBJ2-7; weak D call: TRBD1 (6 bases). The V gene lost 1 base and the J gene lost 2 bases, with 9 bases spanning the gap. This CDR3 comprises 14 residues. Germline values: CDR1 SGHVS, CDR2 FNYEAQ. The CDR3 reads CASSLVAGAYEQYF. DNA for the CDR3: TGTGCCAGCAGCTTAGTGGCAGGGGCCTACGAGCAGTACTTC.

At least ten counts were recorded for this clonotype. The chain joins TRBV12-3 or TRBV12-4 to TRBJ2-5; D remains unclear. CDR3 length: 14 amino acids. The V end was cut by 2 bases, the J end by 4 bases, with 11 bases between. DNA of the CDR3: TGTGCCAGCAGTTTATTCAGTATTACAGAGACCCAGTACTTC. Protein sequence: CASSLFSITETQYF.

There are a few counts of this clonotype. V and J are TRBV6-5 and TRBJ1-2; D is unresolved. V was cut by 0 bases and J by 0 bases, with 8 bases left in between. The CDR3 consists of 15 residues. Germline CDR1 is MNHEY and CDR2 is SVGAGI. CDR3 DNA sequence: TGTGCCAGCAGTTACTCGGCGGCGGCTAACTATGGCTACACCTTC. It codes for CASSYSAAANYGYTF.

V is TRBV7-2 and J is TRBJ1-2; 8 bases match TRBD1. This CDR3 region has 15 residues. Germline-derived CDR1 and CDR2 are SGHTA and FQGNSA. J was trimmed by 4 bases and V by 1 base; bases with no gene match: 5. The CDR3 DNA follows: TGTGCCAGCAGCTTAGGGGCAGGGGGCCTCTATGGCTACACCTTC. It is translated as CASSLGAGGLYGYTF.